The 31 T cell receptor beta chains below come from one sample, sequenced in a study of blood T cell repertoires in COVID-19. Assay: immunoSEQ multiplex PCR; the TCRdb copy retains only in-frame clones and omits some. Of some 74,000 clones in the sample, nearly 80% are singletons; the top ten hold roughly 12%. Sequenced: peripheral blood. These receptors were collected from a human donor in a cohort sampled during active COVID-19.

The chain recombines TRBV9 with TRBJ2-7; 7 positions agree with TRBD2. The J segment lost 0 bases and the V segment lost 4 bases, leaving 7 bases of the junction unmatched. The CDR3 loop spans 15 amino acids. Germline CDR1 SGDLS, CDR2 YYNGEE. CDR3 bases: TGTGCCAGCAGCCCCCGCCCGGGGGGCTCCTACGAGCAGTACTTC. As protein: CASSPRPGGSYEQYF. The full variable domain, in which reference TRBV9 and TRBJ2-7 provide the parts outside the CDR3, is DSGVTQTPKHLITATGQRVTLRCSPRSGDLSVYWYQQSLDQGLQFLIQYYNGEERAKGNILERFSAQQFPDLHSELNLSSLELGDSALYFCASSPRPGGSYEQYFGPGTRLTVT.

V and J are TRBV28 and TRBJ2-7; a possible D gene is TRBD1 (6 bases). Deletions cut 7 bases from V and 3 bases from J, with 13 bases between. The CDR3 length is 13 residues. The germline V gene has CDR1 MDHEN and CDR2 SYDVKM. The CDR3 protein is CASTTGFYYEQYF. The CDR3, as DNA: TGTGCCAGCACTACAGGGTTCTACTACGAGCAGTACTTC.

The chain joins TRBV2 to TRBJ1-2, with D possibly matching TRBD1 (6 bases). This CDR3 spans 15 amino acids. Germline CDR1 SNHLY, CDR2 FYNNEI. The V and J ends lost 4 bases and 4 bases respectively, with 16 bases between them. CDR3 amino acids: CASSAHREVSYGYTF. CDR3 bases: TGTGCCAGCAGTGCACACAGGGAAGTCTCCTATGGCTACACCTTC.

CDR3 residues: CASSPGPPGGYTF. CDR3 coding DNA: TGTGCCAGCAGCCCCGGGCCCCCGGGGGGCTACACCTTC. V and J are TRBV14 and TRBJ1-2, with D uncertain. V was trimmed by 4 bases and J by 8 bases, leaving 14 bases between them. Germline V gene data show CDR1 as SGHDN and CDR2 as FVKESK. This CDR3 region has 13 residues.

This clone was counted between two and nine times. The genes are TRBV28 and TRBJ2-7, with TRBD2 as a possible D gene (5 bases). CDR1 and CDR2 from the germline V gene are MDHEN and SYDVKM. This CDR3 has 14 residues. Between the trimmed V and J ends, which lost 3 bases and 6 bases, there was a span of 15 bases. CDR3 coding DNA: TGTGCCAGCAGTTTGGTAGCGAAGGCTCTCGAGCAGTACGTC. Its protein is CASSLVAKALEQYV.

The chain uses TRBV6-1 and TRBJ1-1; 9 bases agree with TRBD1. Germline assignment: CDR1 MNHNS and CDR2 SASEGT. V lost 4 bases to trimming and J lost 1 base; unmatched junction nucleotides: 10. This CDR3 is built from 17 residues. CDR3 loop: CASSGRQGGAGNTEAFF. The CDR3 DNA is TGTGCCAGCAGTGGCCGACAGGGGGGAGCGGGGAACACTGAAGCTTTCTTT.

J is TRBJ2-5 and V is TRBV7-9; D is perhaps TRBD1 (6 bases). Germline V gives CDR1 SEHNR, CDR2 FQNEAQ (reference sequence). CDR3 size: 16 residues. The V end was cut by 5 bases, the J end by 0 bases, with 16 bases between. In nucleotides, the CDR3 is TGTGCCAGCAGCAAAGACGGGACACCGTACCAAGAGACCCAGTACTTC. Residues: CASSKDGTPYQETQYF.

The rearrangement joins TRBV9 to TRBJ2-3; 8 positions match TRBD2. The junction had 9 bases not matched to a gene; V was cut back by 3 bases and J by 3 bases. This CDR3 contains 16 residues. The germline gives CDR1 SGDLS, CDR2 YYNGEE. Here the CDR3 DNA reads TGTGCCAGCAGCGCAGGCGGCGGGGGGTCGACAGATACGCAGTATTTT. This gives the protein CASSAGGGGSTDTQYF.

As to this clone: Other DNA sequences in this specimen translate into the identical CDR3. The V gene is TRBV11-3, the J gene TRBJ2-5; D not certain. V was cut by 0 bases and J by 2 bases, with 4 bases left in between. The germline V gene has CDR1 SGHNT and CDR2 YENEEA. The CDR3 consists of 13 residues. CDR3 DNA sequence: TGTGCCAGCAGCTTAGACAGACAAGAGACCCAGTACTTC. This codes for CASSLDRQETQYF. The variable domain in full, completed from reference TRBV11-3 and TRBJ2-5, reads EAGVVQSPRYKIIEKKQPVAFWCNPISGHNTLYWYLQNLGQGPELLIRYENEEAVDDSQLPKDRFSAERLKGVDSTLKIQPAELGDSAVYLCASSLDRQETQYFGPGTRLLVL.

Only one count was recorded for this clone. The CDR3 spells CASSAGRAGNIQYF. DNA for the CDR3: TGTGCCAGCAGCGCCGGGAGGGCCGGGAACATTCAGTACTTC. The chain employs TRBV7-2 and TRBJ2-4; TRBD2 matches 8 bases. Germline V CDR1 and CDR2: SGHTA, FQGNSA. CDR3 length: 14 residues. V trimming: 5 bases; J trimming: 7 bases; junction bases outside the gene matches: 7.

CDR3 bases: TGTGCCAGCTCACCTTCACAGAGCACTGAAGCTTTCTTT. It yields the protein CASSPSQSTEAFF. This chain links TRBV18 with TRBJ1-1; D is unresolved. The germline V gene encodes CDR1 KGHSH and CDR2 LQKENI. The CDR3 consists of 13 residues. The V end lost 3 bases, the J end lost 4 bases, and 9 bases lay between the germline ends.

This sequence joins TRBV6-4 and TRBJ2-5; 7 bases line up with TRBD2. V lost 5 bases and J lost 5; bases outside the gene matches: 8. The CDR3 is made up of 14 amino acids. Germline V gives CDR1 MRHNA, CDR2 SNTAGT. CDR3 in DNA: TGTGCCAGCAGTCGGGACTACGGGGAGGAGACCCAGTACTTC. The encoded protein is CASSRDYGEETQYF.

The chain carries TRBV5-5 and TRBJ2-1; perhaps TRBD1 as D (6 bases). V lost 2 bases, J lost 5 bases, and 11 bases lay in between. CDR3 length: 14 amino acids. The germline gives CDR1 SGHKS, CDR2 YYEKEE (reference sequence). The DNA for the CDR3 is TGTGCCAGCAGCTTATCCGGGACAAACAATGAGCAGTTCTTC. Its translation: CASSLSGTNNEQFF.

The V call is TRBV29-1, the J call TRBJ2-3; D not resolved. Germline V gene lookup returns CDR1 SQVTM and CDR2 ANQGSEA. The CDR3 is 12 residues long. The germline V and J ends were trimmed by 2 bases and 3 bases, with 6 bases remaining between them. CDR3: CSVETQTDTQYF. CDR3 nucleotides: TGCAGCGTTGAAACTCAAACAGATACGCAGTATTTT.

The chain uses TRBV5-1 and TRBJ1-2, with D perhaps TRBD1 (5 bases). The CDR3 consists of 14 residues. Germline V lookup: CDR1 SGHRS, CDR2 YFSETQ. The ends were cut back, 3 bases at V and 7 bases at J, with 16 bases in the middle. The CDR3 coding sequence is TGCGCCAGCAGCTCGTCGCAGAGCGGGGGTGGCTACACCTTC. It specifies CASSSSQSGGGYTF.

This sequence joins TRBV7-2 and TRBJ2-5; a possible D gene is TRBD2 (6 bases). The V gene lost 5 bases and the J gene lost 5 bases, with 15 bases spanning the gap. Germline V CDR1 and CDR2: SGHTA, FQGNSA. This CDR3 has 14 amino acids. The CDR3 sequence: CASSTRGGRETQYF. The CDR3 nucleotides are TGTGCCAGCAGCACTCGGGGAGGCCGGGAGACCCAGTACTTC.

The gene calls are TRBV11-1 and TRBJ2-2; 8 bases are a match to TRBD2. Germline CDR1 and CDR2: SGHAT and FQDESV (reference sequence). The CDR3 runs to 16 residues. Trimming took 5 bases from V and 2 from J; bases not matched to a gene: 7. The CDR3 nucleotides are TGTGCCAGCAGCAGAGTCGGACTAGCAAACACCGGGGAGCTGTTTTTT. This encodes CASSRVGLANTGELFF. Full variable domain (rest looked up from reference TRBV11-1 and TRBJ2-2): EAEVAQSPRYKITEKSQAVAFWCDPISGHATLYWYRQILGQGPELLVQFQDESVVDDSQLPKDRFSAERLKGVDSTLKIQPAELGDSAMYLCASSRVGLANTGELFFGEGSRLTVL.

The table lists this clone with a few counts. The rearrangement links TRBV6-2 or TRBV6-3 to TRBJ2-7, with 8 nucleotides matching TRBD1. The V and J ends lost 2 bases and 0 bases, in that order; junction bases with no gene match: 3. This CDR3 spans 15 amino acids. CDR1 and CDR2 (germline): MNHEY, SVGEGT. As DNA, the CDR3 is TGTGCCAGCAGTTACAGGACAGGGAACTCCTACGAGCAGTACGTC. Translating gives CASSYRTGNSYEQYV.

V usage is TRBV11-2 and J usage is TRBJ2-4; 11 bases fit TRBD2. V was pared by 5 bases and J by 2 bases, with 11 bases of the junction left unmatched. There are 18 residues in the CDR3. The germline V gene has CDR1 SGHAT and CDR2 FQNNGV. The DNA of the CDR3 is TGTGCCAGCAGCCTGGGACTAGCGGCCCTCAGGACCAAAAACATTCAGTACTTC. Its translation is CASSLGLAALRTKNIQYF.

In its sample, this clone was seen a few times. The chain combines TRBV7-9 with TRBJ1-5, with a tentative D call TRBD1 (6 bases). V was clipped by 3 bases and J by 3 bases, with 9 bases between them. Germline V gives CDR1 SEHNR, CDR2 FQNEAQ (reference sequence). CDR3 length equals 14 residues. DNA of the CDR3: TGTGCCAGCAGCTTGGCAGGGGCCAATCAGCCCCAGCATTTT. This sequence encodes CASSLAGANQPQHF.

This chain connects TRBV15 to TRBJ2-1, with 8 bases identical to TRBD2. The V and J ends lost 3 bases and 2 bases, in that order; junction bases with no gene match: 3. Germline V gene sequence: CDR1 LNHNV, CDR2 YYDKDF (reference sequence). The length of the CDR3 is 15 residues. The CDR3 loop is CATSSGGAPYNEQFF. In DNA, the CDR3 is TGTGCCACCAGCAGCGGGGGGGCCCCCTACAATGAGCAGTTCTTC.

The V gene is TRBV11-2, the J gene TRBJ2-5; 11 bases map to TRBD1. Germline-derived CDR1 and CDR2 are SGHAT and FQNNGV. This CDR3 contains 16 residues. V was clipped by 4 bases and J by 0 bases; unmatched bases: 4. This chain's CDR3 is CASSSGTGGYQETQYF. Written as DNA, the CDR3 is TGTGCCAGCAGCTCCGGGACAGGGGGGTACCAAGAGACCCAGTACTTC.

CDR3 sequence: CASSPSGRHGYTF. DNA of the CDR3: TGTGCCAGCAGCCCCTCAGGGAGGCATGGCTACACCTTC. The chain carries TRBV28 and TRBJ1-2, with D possibly matching TRBD1 (5 bases). Trimming cost V 6 bases and J 6 bases, with 14 bases left between them. From germline, CDR1 is MDHEN and CDR2 SYDVKM. CDR3 length: 13 amino acids.

The J gene is TRBJ2-5, the V gene TRBV18, with a weak D call TRBD1 (6 bases). Germline loops: CDR1 KGHSH, CDR2 LQKENI. Trimming pared 1 base from V and 2 bases from J, leaving 14 bases between. The CDR3 has 16 amino acids. The CDR3 region has the DNA TGTGCCAGCTCACCACGTGACAGGTCGAGGCAAGAGACCCAGTACTTC. Protein product: CASSPRDRSRQETQYF.

CDR3 residues: CASSYVAGNEQFF. The CDR3 DNA follows: TGTGCCAGCAGTTACGTAGCGGGGAATGAGCAGTTCTTC. The chain links TRBV6-5 to TRBJ2-1, with 8 bases identical to TRBD2. The V segment lost 2 bases and the J segment 7 bases; nucleotides outside the gene matches: 1. Per the germline V gene, CDR1 is MNHEY and CDR2 is SVGAGI. This CDR3 has 13 residues.

V is TRBV18 and J is TRBJ1-1; D gene unclear. Trimming cost V 5 bases and J 1 base, with 8 bases left between them. CDR1 KGHSH and CDR2 LQKENI come from the germline V gene. This CDR3 has 13 residues. CDR3 sequence (DNA): TGTGCCAGCTCATTTAACAGGAACACTGAAGCTTTCTTT. As protein: CASSFNRNTEAFF.

The chain has TRBV7-2 and TRBJ1-1, with D unclear. The CDR3 contains 14 residues. The ends were cut back, 5 bases at V and 0 bases at J, with 10 bases in the middle. Germline CDR1 is SGHTA and CDR2 is FQGNSA. This chain's CDR3 is CASSQTRLNTEAFF. DNA for the CDR3: TGTGCCAGCAGCCAGACACGACTGAACACTGAAGCTTTCTTT.

This clone was seen just once. The chain has TRBV6-5 and TRBJ2-5; D unresolved. Between the trimmed V and J ends, which lost 5 bases and 0 bases, there was a span of 7 bases. Germline V gene lookup returns CDR1 MNHEY and CDR2 SVGAGI. The CDR3 extends over 13 amino acids. The CDR3 loop reads CASSLQNQETQYF. The CDR3 nucleotides read TGTGCCAGCAGTCTCCAGAACCAAGAGACCCAGTACTTC.

This sequence joins TRBV7-2 and TRBJ2-4; D uncertain. V was trimmed by 5 bases and J by 3 bases, leaving 14 bases between them. From germline, CDR1 is SGHTA and CDR2 FQGNSA. The CDR3 length is 15 residues. CDR3 DNA: TGTGCCAGCAGCACCCAGACGGGTATCAAAAACATTCAGTACTTC. Its translation is CASSTQTGIKNIQYF.

This clone was picked up many times. The chain couples TRBV6-2 or TRBV6-3 to TRBJ2-7, with D possibly matching TRBD1 (6 bases). Trimming pared 4 bases from V and 4 bases from J, leaving 14 bases between. Germline-derived CDR1 and CDR2 are MNHEY and SVGEGT. The CDR3 spans 14 residues. The CDR3 coding sequence is TGTGCCAGCAGTTCCGGGACATCGAGATACGAGCAGTACTTC. It codes for CASSSGTSRYEQYF.

The rearrangement uses TRBV7-2 and TRBJ2-1, with no clear D. Germline V lookup: CDR1 SGHTA, CDR2 FQGNSA. The CDR3 sequence is 11 residues long. Trimming removed 3 bases from V and 14 bases from J, with 11 bases in between. CDR3 nucleotides: TGTGCCAGCAGCTTGAGCGAGGTCAAGTTCTTC. Its protein product is CASSLSEVKFF.